This T cell receptor (beta chain) was documented in a study of blood T cell repertoires in COVID-19. Study information: Acute-phase and convalescent COVID-19 samples originated in the United States, Italy and Spain. Sources were T cells, B-cell-depleted T cells, or PBMCs; the material itself was cDNA or gDNA.

In the original processing: Amplified reference gene primers provided the basis for estimating nucleated cell counts. Sequencing was performed with immunoSEQ multiplex PCR; in TCRdb, only in-frame clones are kept and a portion is missing. The DNA was the basis for D and trimming; V, J and clone size are from that table. The table records roughly 88,000 clones, about 70% of them present only once. Looked up from germline, CDR1 is MDHEN and CDR2 is SYDVKM. The CDR3 is 15 residues long. V was pared by 1 base and J by 4 bases, with 3 bases of the junction left unmatched. The material sequenced was peripheral blood. This clonotype was sampled from a woman aged 55-70 years in a cohort sampled during active or convalescent COVID-19. The chain is built from TRBV28 and TRBJ1-1; 10 nucleotides agree with TRBD1. The CDR3 loop is CASSLSGTGATEAFF. CDR3 nucleotide sequence: TGTGCCAGCAGTTTATCCGGGACAGGGGCCACTGAAGCTTTCTTT.